The 4 T cell receptor beta chains reported below all come from one sample, sequenced in a study of T cell responses to AZD1222 COVID-19 vaccine (dated by TCRdb to the early 2020s). The label giving this sample's time point can be read as: about 28 days (+/-7) after the second vaccine dose. The method was the immunoSEQ multiplex PCR assay. TCRdb re-hosts the immuneACCESS table, in-frame sequences only. Its copies lack some clones; in the studies checked, an unresolved V gene accounts for under half of them, and the cause for the rest is not known. Across this sample there are roughly 120,000 clones, with 92% seen only once. The ten largest clones add up to roughly 1.6% of the sample. The sequencing used peripheral blood, collected 28 days after the second AZD1222 dose. The receptors shown here come from an adult who received the AZD1222 COVID-19 vaccine.

The rearrangement joins TRBV30 to TRBJ2-1, with D maybe TRBD1 (6 bases). Germline assignment: CDR1 GTSNPN and CDR2 SVGIG (reference sequence). The CDR3 is 12 amino acids. With 0 bases removed from V and 14 bases from J, the gap between germline ends came to 14 bases. The CDR3 region has the DNA TGTGCCTGGAGTGTACTCCAGGGGATCGAGTTCTTC. Residues: CAWSVLQGIEFF.

The chain couples TRBV5-1 to TRBJ2-7, with TRBD2 matching over 12 bases. This CDR3 region has 15 residues. V shed 2 bases, J shed 3 bases, and the junction held 3 bases outside the gene matches. Germline CDR1 SGHRS, CDR2 YFSETQ. CDR3 nucleotides: TGCGCCAGCAGCTTAGGACTAGCGGGAAACTACGAGCAGTACTTC. It yields the protein CASSLGLAGNYEQYF.

This chain links TRBV28 with TRBJ2-7; the D is unclear. CDR3 size: 13 residues. V dropped 6 bases and J dropped 2 bases, with 11 bases sitting between them. Germline CDR1 MDHEN, CDR2 SYDVKM. The CDR3 sequence is CASRVENTYEQYF. CDR3 in DNA: TGTGCCAGCAGGGTAGAAAATACCTACGAGCAGTACTTC.

The chain combines TRBV2 with TRBJ1-2; 9 nucleotides align to TRBD1. The CDR3 is 13 amino acids. The germline V gene encodes CDR1 SNHLY and CDR2 FYNNEI. With 10 bases clipped from V and 6 bases from J, the junction kept 9 bases outside the gene matches. CDR3 region: CAIPGQGADGYTF. As DNA, the CDR3 is TGTGCCATTCCGGGACAGGGAGCAGATGGCTACACCTTC.